Each of the 21 T cell receptor beta chains below was sequenced from the same sample in a study of response to subunit inactivated influenza vaccine. TCRdb ran MiXCR on the RT-PCR reads and lists one entry per CDR3 protein. The data contain about 310,000 distinct CDR3 sequences, approximately 20% of them seen just once; the ten biggest clones take up 10%. The starting material was PBMCs from blood, obtained 21 months after vaccination. The receptors here all came from a man aged 50-75 years who received an inactivated influenza vaccine.

The V gene is TRBV4-2, the J gene TRBJ2-4; D possibly corresponds to TRBD1 (6 bases). This CDR3 is built from 18 residues. V was shortened by 0 bases and J by 3 bases, with 18 bases between the two germline ends. From germline, CDR1 is LGHNA and CDR2 YNFKEQ. The CDR3 bases are TGTGCCAGCAGCCAAGAGAAGGGAACAGGGAATTACAAAAACATTCAGTACTTC. Translation: CASSQEKGTGNYKNIQYF.

This clonotype was picked up many times. The chain is built from TRBV3-1 and TRBJ1-3; D is undetermined. Trimming stripped 0 bases from V and 0 bases from J, with 6 bases between. The length of the CDR3 is 15 residues. Germline CDR1 is LGHDT and CDR2 is YNNKEL (reference sequence). The CDR3 loop reads CASSQERLSGNTIYF. The CDR3 DNA follows: TGTGCCAGCAGCCAAGAGAGACTCTCTGGAAACACCATATATTTT.

In this sample, this clonotype turned up a few times. CDR3 loop: CSARQDRGGNSPLHF. CDR3 coding DNA: TGCAGTGCTAGACAAGACAGGGGTGGAAATTCACCCCTCCACTTT. V and J are TRBV20-1 and TRBJ1-6, with 8 bases lining up with TRBD1. Germline V gene data show CDR1 as DFQATT and CDR2 as SNEGSKA (reference sequence). After removal of 2 bases from V and 7 bases from J, the junction contained 7 bases not matched to a gene. The CDR3 totals 15 residues.

This clonotype was observed a handful of times. The chain uses TRBV27 and TRBJ1-5; D remains ambiguous. V lost 5 bases and J lost 4, with 12 bases in between. This CDR3 region has 14 residues. The germline V gene has CDR1 MNHEY and CDR2 SMNVEV (reference sequence). The CDR3 nucleotides read TGTGCCAGCAGTCCCTATCGGGGAAATCAGCCCCAGCATTTT. Its translation is CASSPYRGNQPQHF.

This clonotype occurred a few times. V gene TRBV7-9 combines with J gene TRBJ1-1, with 9 bases fitting TRBD1. This CDR3 has 13 amino acids. The junction had 6 bases not matched to a gene; V was cut back by 7 bases and J by 6 bases. Germline lookup yields CDR1 SEHNR and CDR2 FQNEAQ (reference sequence). CDR3 nucleotide sequence: TGTGCCAGCATCGGACAGGGGAGCGCTGAAGCTTTCTTT. It yields the protein CASIGQGSAEAFF.

This clonotype was detected many times. The chain has TRBV7-9 and TRBJ1-1; D is unclear. This CDR3 is built from 13 residues. Trimming took off 1 base at V and 4 bases at J, with 7 bases between the two ends. Germline loops: CDR1 SEHNR, CDR2 FQNEAQ (reference sequence). As DNA, the CDR3 is TGTGCCAGCAGCTTAGGTACGGCCACTGAAGCTTTCTTT. Its protein is CASSLGTATEAFF.

The gene calls are TRBV4-3 and TRBJ1-6; 11 bases align to TRBD1. The V segment lost 0 bases and the J segment 8 bases; nucleotides outside the gene matches: 15. Per germline, CDR1 LGHNA and CDR2 YSLEER. This CDR3 spans 20 amino acids. This CDR3 is CASSQDPRTGGELGDSPLHF. The CDR3 nucleotides read TGCGCCAGCAGCCAAGATCCCCGGACAGGGGGCGAACTTGGGGATTCACCCCTCCACTTT.

In this sample, this clonotype turned up a few times. The chain couples TRBV3-1 to TRBJ1-1; D unresolved. V was shortened by 1 base and J by 1 base, with 10 bases between the two germline ends. Germline V gene sequence: CDR1 LGHDT, CDR2 YNNKEL (reference sequence). The CDR3 totals 15 residues. The CDR3 protein is CASSQVDGGNTEAFF. CDR3 coding DNA: TGTGCCAGCAGCCAAGTAGATGGCGGGAACACTGAAGCTTTCTTT. Using reference TRBV3-1 and TRBJ1-1 for the parts outside the CDR3, the full variable domain is DTAVSQTPKYLVTQMGNDKSIKCEQNLGHDTMYWYKQDSKKFLKIMFSYNNKELIINETVPNRFSPKSPDKAHLNLHINSLELGDSAVYFCASSQVDGGNTEAFFGQGTRLTVV.

The chain recombines TRBV5-4 with TRBJ2-4, with D perhaps TRBD1 (6 bases). Trimming shortened V by 3 bases and J by 0 bases, and 13 bases separated the two germline ends. This CDR3 region has 16 residues. From germline, CDR1 is SGHNT and CDR2 YYREEE (reference sequence). CDR3 nucleotide sequence: TGTGCCAGCAGCTCCGGACAGCAACTAGCCAAAAACATTCAGTACTTC. Its protein is CASSSGQQLAKNIQYF.

This clonotype was found many times. The chain recombines TRBV7-9 with TRBJ2-7, with TRBD1 identical over 7 bases. Germline V gene data show CDR1 as SEHNR and CDR2 as FQNEAQ (reference sequence). The ends lost 5 bases at V and 3 bases at J; junction bases unmatched: 4. The length of the CDR3 is 13 residues. CDR3 nucleotide sequence: TGTGCCAGCAGCAGAGGACAGGACTACGAGCAGTACTTC. It translates to CASSRGQDYEQYF.

V usage is TRBV18 and J usage is TRBJ2-1; 7 bases agree with TRBD1. The germline V gene encodes CDR1 KGHSH and CDR2 LQKENI. V shed 5 bases and J 0 bases; nucleotides not matched to a gene: 7. The length of the CDR3 is 16 residues. CDR3 DNA sequence: TGTGCCAGCTCATACCGACAGGGAAGCTCCTACAATGAGCAGTTCTTC. Its protein is CASSYRQGSSYNEQFF.

The sample holds one count of this clonotype. The chain couples TRBV18 to TRBJ2-7; possibly TRBD1 for D (6 bases). V was shortened by 5 bases and J by 6 bases, with 14 bases between the two germline ends. The length of the CDR3 is 13 residues. CDR1 and CDR2 (germline): KGHSH, LQKENI. CDR3 DNA sequence: TGTGCCAGCTCATCTGGACAGTCGGCCGAGCAGTACTTC. Its translation is CASSSGQSAEQYF.

CDR3 amino acids: CASRKVPATGNTGELFF. The CDR3 bases are TGCGCCAGCAGGAAAGTCCCCGCGACAGGGAACACCGGGGAGCTGTTTTTT. V gene TRBV5-1 combines with J gene TRBJ2-2, with D possibly matching TRBD1 (6 bases). V was pared by 5 bases and J by 1 base, with 18 bases between. Germline values: CDR1 SGHRS, CDR2 YFSETQ. This CDR3 is built from 17 residues.

The chain employs TRBV14 and TRBJ1-4; D gene ambiguous. V was clipped by 1 base and J by 8 bases, with 20 bases between them. In germline, CDR1 is SGHDN, CDR2 FVKESK. CDR3 length: 17 amino acids. The CDR3 nucleotides read TGTGCCAGCAGCCAAGGGTCGTCGTGGCCAGGAGGGGAAAAACTGTTTTTT. Protein: CASSQGSSWPGGEKLFF.

CDR3 in DNA: TGTGCCTGGAGTGTAGCCGGGCTGATCAACACTGAAGCTTTCTTT. Translation: CAWSVAGLINTEAFF. V is TRBV30 and J is TRBJ1-1; no reliable D call. The V and J ends lost 0 bases and 2 bases respectively, with 13 bases between them. CDR3 length: 15 residues. The germline CDR1 and CDR2 sequences are GTSNPN and SVGIG (reference sequence).

The chain recombines TRBV5-1 with TRBJ2-2; D remains unclear. Trimming stripped 0 bases from V and 5 bases from J, with 14 bases between. Germline V gene lookup returns CDR1 SGHRS and CDR2 YFSETQ. The CDR3 contains 16 residues. For the CDR3, the DNA is TGCGCCAGCAGCTTGGAGGGCGGAACGGAGACCGGGGAGCTGTTTTTT. Encoded protein: CASSLEGGTETGELFF.

This chain's CDR3 is CASSQDWGLGYTF. The CDR3 DNA follows: TGTGCCAGCAGCCAAGACTGGGGGCTAGGCTACACCTTC. The chain links TRBV14 to TRBJ1-2; weak D call: TRBD1 (6 bases). The V and J ends lost 0 bases and 8 bases respectively, with 10 bases between them. Per the germline V gene, CDR1 is SGHDN and CDR2 is FVKESK. The CDR3 contains 13 residues.

In its sample, this clonotype was seen many times. Here the CDR3 reads CASSGLQGLNTEAFF. In DNA form, the CDR3 reads TGTGCCAGCAGTGGACTACAGGGCCTGAACACTGAAGCTTTCTTT. This rearrangement joins TRBV6-1 to TRBJ1-1, with D possibly matching TRBD1 (6 bases). Between the trimmed V and J ends, which lost 4 bases and 0 bases, there was a span of 12 bases. The CDR3 contains 15 residues. Germline V gives CDR1 MNHNS, CDR2 SASEGT.

The DNA of the CDR3 is TGCAGTGCCTTTAGCGGGGCGGAGGCCTACGAGCAGTACTTC. Translating gives CSAFSGAEAYEQYF. The rearrangement uses TRBV20-1 and TRBJ2-7; the match to TRBD2 covers 8 bases. This CDR3 contains 14 residues. Germline assignment: CDR1 DFQATT and CDR2 SNEGSKA (reference sequence). The junction had 9 bases not matched to a gene; V was cut back by 6 bases and J by 2 bases.

Ten or more counts support this clonotype. The V gene is TRBV2, the J gene TRBJ1-5; no clear D. Germline V gives CDR1 SNHLY, CDR2 FYNNEI. There are 13 residues in the CDR3. Between the trimmed V and J ends, which lost 3 bases and 3 bases, there was a span of 6 bases. CDR3 nucleotides: TGTGCCAGCAGTGACGAACTCAATCAGCCCCAGCATTTT. Translated, it gives CASSDELNQPQHF.

The chain uses TRBV9 and TRBJ1-3, with a tentative D call TRBD1 (5 bases). The CDR3 has 14 amino acids. Germline V gives CDR1 SGDLS, CDR2 YYNGEE. The V end was cut by 1 base, the J end by 7 bases, with 12 bases between. The CDR3 reads CASSVQGGMNTIYF. The DNA of the CDR3 is TGTGCCAGCAGCGTACAGGGCGGTATGAACACCATATATTTT.